The rows below give T cell receptor beta chains drawn from one sample of a study of blood T cell repertoires in COVID-19. Assay: immunoSEQ multiplex PCR; the TCRdb copy retains only in-frame clones and omits some. The sample lists 250,000 or so clones, around 91% seen once, with under 2.5% in the top ten. The sequencing sample was made of peripheral blood. The receptor set was obtained from a woman aged 60-70 years with COVID-19, enrolled during active disease. Each CDR3 is given with its conserved first and last residue. The order of the fields is clone size, D gene, CDR3 length, J gene, V gene, CDR3 protein, CDR3 DNA. D genes are given only for firm matches. Clone sizes are given selectively: once, few, many, or a class where the clone is expanded.

.,TRBD1,13,TRBJ1-1,TRBV30,CAWSDTDREKAFF,TGTGCCTGGAGCGATACGGACAGGGAGAAAGCTTTCTTT
.,.,13,TRBJ1-3,TRBV29-1,CSARGDRRNTIYF,TGCAGCGCCCGGGGGGATAGGAGAAACACCATATATTTT
.,.,15,TRBJ1-1,TRBV6-5,CASSYSERVNTEAFF,TGTGCCAGCAGTTACTCGGAGAGGGTGAACACTGAAGCTTTCTTT
.,.,13,TRBJ1-1,TRBV29-1,CSVGDTKNTEAFF,TGCAGCGTTGGGGACACCAAGAACACTGAAGCTTTCTTT
.,.,11,TRBJ1-1,TRBV14,CASSLFGVAFF,TGTGCCAGCAGCCTCTTCGGGGTGGCTTTCTTT
.,TRBD2,14,TRBJ2-1,TRBV10-3,CATRGGAEANEQFF,TGTGCCACCCGCGGGGGGGCCGAGGCCAATGAGCAGTTCTTC
.,.,16,TRBJ1-2,TRBV7-3,CASSLSSGVENYGYTF,TGTGCCAGCAGCTTGTCATCGGGGGTAGAAAACTATGGCTACACCTTC
.,TRBD1,16,TRBJ1-2,TRBV4-1,CASSQDWGQGNYGYTF,TGCGCCAGCAGCCAAGATTGGGGACAGGGAAACTATGGCTACACCTTC
.,TRBD1,18,TRBJ2-1,TRBV7-2,CASSLARGRGFSYNEQFF,TGTGCCAGCAGCTTAGCGCGAGGCAGGGGGTTCAGCTACAATGAGCAGTTCTTC
.,.,12,TRBJ2-3,TRBV15,CATGSFRETQYF,TGTGCCACCGGAAGCTTTCGGGAAACGCAGTATTTT
.,TRBD1,17,TRBJ1-5,TRBV4-1,CASSQESRGFGNQPQHF,TGCGCCAGCAGCCAAGAATCCAGGGGGTTCGGCAATCAGCCCCAGCATTTT
.,TRBD2,16,TRBJ2-5,TRBV20-1,CSASRASGGAGETQYF,TGCAGTGCTAGTCGGGCTAGCGGGGGGGCCGGGGAGACCCAGTACTTC
.,TRBD1,15,TRBJ1-2,TRBV5-1,CASSYGTAVNYGYTF,TGCGCCAGCAGCTACGGGACAGCTGTAAACTATGGCTACACCTTC
.,.,14,TRBJ1-1,TRBV5-1,CASSLDSVNTEAFF,TGCGCCAGCAGCTTGGACAGTGTGAACACTGAAGCTTTCTTT
.,TRBD1,14,TRBJ1-4,TRBV10-2,CASSEPTGGEKLFF,TGCGCCAGCAGTGAGCCCACAGGGGGTGAAAAACTGTTTTTT
.,TRBD1,12,TRBJ1-1,TRBV7-9,CASSWGQVPAFF,TGTGCCAGCAGCTGGGGACAGGTTCCGGCTTTCTTT
.,.,15,TRBJ2-1,TRBV19,CASSIGGYLRNEQFF,TGTGCCAGTAGTATAGGCGGCTACCTAAGGAATGAGCAGTTCTTC
.,.,16,TRBJ1-2,TRBV13,CASNTPGRADRYGYTF,TGTGCCAGCAACACTCCGGGCAGGGCCGACCGGTATGGCTACACCTTC
.,.,17,TRBJ1-5,TRBV27,CASSSWGRGASNQPQHF,TGTGCCAGCAGTTCGTGGGGCAGGGGAGCGAGCAATCAGCCCCAGCATTTT
few,.,15,TRBJ1-3,TRBV4-1,CASSQETFGGNTIYF,TGCGCCAGCAGCCAAGAGACATTCGGAGGAAACACCATATATTTT
.,TRBD2,17,TRBJ2-2,TRBV9,CASSVAGAGVNTGELFF,TGTGCCAGCAGCGTAGCGGGAGCGGGGGTAAACACCGGGGAGCTGTTTTTT
.,.,13,TRBJ2-2,TRBV7-2,CASGGARTGELFF,TGTGCCAGCGGGGGGGCCCGAACCGGGGAGCTGTTTTTT
.,TRBD1,15,TRBJ1-6,TRBV5-1,CASSLVPGQNSPLHF,TGCGCCAGCAGCTTGGTCCCGGGACAGAATTCACCCCTCCACTTT
.,.,15,TRBJ1-5,TRBV30,CAWTGGQGGNQPQHF,TGTGCCTGGACGGGGGGGCAGGGCGGCAATCAGCCCCAGCATTTT
.,.,14,TRBJ2-5,TRBV10-3,CAITDERGAETQYF,TGTGCCATCACAGATGAACGGGGAGCGGAGACCCAGTACTTC
once,TRBD2,12,TRBJ2-1,TRBV7-3,CASSPSGGEQFF,TGTGCCAGCAGCCCCTCGGGGGGTGAGCAGTTCTTC
.,TRBD1,18,TRBJ1-2,TRBV10-3,CAIREMGDRGLTNYGYTF,TGTGCCATCAGGGAGATGGGGGACAGAGGACTTACTAACTATGGCTACACCTTC
.,.,16,TRBJ1-2,TRBV4-3,CASSQEGARARYGYTF,TGCGCCAGCAGCCAAGAGGGGGCCAGGGCGCGCTATGGCTACACCTTC
.,.,13,TRBJ2-6,TRBV29-1,CSVQVSGANVLTF,TGCAGCGTACAGGTCTCTGGGGCCAACGTCCTGACTTTC
.,.,11,TRBJ1-1,TRBV7-9,CASSARTEAFF,TGTGCCAGCAGCGCGAGAACTGAAGCTTTCTTT
.,TRBD2,16,TRBJ2-3,TRBV30,CAWSVGVAGGGDTQYF,TGTGCCTGGAGTGTAGGGGTAGCGGGGGGTGGAGATACGCAGTATTTT
.,TRBD1,13,TRBJ1-5,TRBV19,CASTSGGGQPQHF,TGTGCCAGTACCTCAGGGGGCGGTCAGCCCCAGCATTTT
.,TRBD1,13,TRBJ1-2,TRBV6-5,CASSYVAGGGYTF,TGTGCCAGCAGTTACGTCGCAGGGGGAGGCTACACCTTC
once,TRBD1,14,TRBJ1-5,TRBV9,CASSPYQGDQPQHF,TGTGCCAGCAGCCCCTATCAGGGGGACCAGCCCCAGCATTTT
.,.,16,TRBJ2-1,TRBV5-3,CARSPPSGEPESEQFF,TGTGCCAGAAGCCCGCCGAGTGGGGAGCCCGAGAGTGAGCAGTTCTTC
.,.,12,TRBJ2-7,TRBV3-1/TRBV3-2,CASSPLVGEQYF,TGTGCCAGCAGCCCCTTAGTTGGCGAGCAGTACTTC
.,.,17,TRBJ1-3,TRBV18,CASSKGQPSFSGNTIYF,TGTGCCAGCTCAAAAGGACAGCCCAGTTTCTCTGGAAACACCATATATTTT
.,TRBD2,15,TRBJ2-1,TRBV3-1/TRBV3-2,CASSSTGGSYNEQFF,TGTGCCAGCAGCAGCACGGGGGGGTCCTACAATGAGCAGTTCTTC
.,.,16,TRBJ2-7,TRBV6-1,CASSEARASPPYEQYF,TGTGCCAGCAGTGAGGCCAGGGCCAGTCCCCCCTACGAGCAGTACTTC
.,.,13,TRBJ2-3,TRBV19,CASSILNGDTQYF,TGTGCCAGTAGTATCCTAAACGGGGATACGCAGTATTTT
.,TRBD1,13,TRBJ1-1,TRBV12-3/TRBV12-4,CASSRTGGTEAFF,TGTGCCAGCAGCCGCACAGGGGGCACTGAAGCTTTCTTT
.,.,14,TRBJ1-5,TRBV6-5,CASSYSQGGQPQHF,TGTGCCAGCAGTTACTCGCAGGGTGGTCAGCCCCAGCATTTT
.,.,15,TRBJ1-6,TRBV5-1,CASSFGRDGNSPLHF,TGCGCCAGCAGCTTCGGGCGGGACGGCAATTCACCCCTCCACTTT
.,.,15,TRBJ1-6,TRBV25-1,CASIGTGGDNSPLHF,TGTGCCAGCATAGGGACGGGGGGGGATAATTCACCCCTCCACTTT
.,.,14,TRBJ1-6,TRBV19,CASSEGTGNSPLHF,TGTGCCAGTAGTGAAGGCACAGGTAATTCACCCCTCCACTTT
.,TRBD1,15,TRBJ1-6,TRBV5-1,CASSRLGQDLITLHF,TGCGCCAGCAGTCGACTGGGACAGGACCTCATCACCCTCCACTTT
.,.,13,TRBJ2-1,TRBV6-5,CASSRPPGNEQFF,TGTGCCAGCAGCCGACCCCCCGGGAATGAGCAGTTCTTC
.,TRBD1,13,TRBJ1-1,TRBV30,CAWAGQANTEAFF,TGTGCCTGGGCGGGACAGGCGAACACTGAAGCTTTCTTT
once,TRBD1,15,TRBJ1-2,TRBV18,CASSPNTGETYGYTF,TGTGCCAGCTCACCTAACACAGGGGAGACCTATGGCTACACCTTC
few,.,11,TRBJ2-7,TRBV6-5,CASSRTYEQYF,TGTGCCAGCAGTCGGACATACGAGCAGTACTTC
.,TRBD1,16,TRBJ2-2,TRBV5-4,CASSPPGQPNTGELFF,TGTGCCAGCAGCCCGCCGGGACAGCCGAACACCGGGGAGCTGTTTTTT